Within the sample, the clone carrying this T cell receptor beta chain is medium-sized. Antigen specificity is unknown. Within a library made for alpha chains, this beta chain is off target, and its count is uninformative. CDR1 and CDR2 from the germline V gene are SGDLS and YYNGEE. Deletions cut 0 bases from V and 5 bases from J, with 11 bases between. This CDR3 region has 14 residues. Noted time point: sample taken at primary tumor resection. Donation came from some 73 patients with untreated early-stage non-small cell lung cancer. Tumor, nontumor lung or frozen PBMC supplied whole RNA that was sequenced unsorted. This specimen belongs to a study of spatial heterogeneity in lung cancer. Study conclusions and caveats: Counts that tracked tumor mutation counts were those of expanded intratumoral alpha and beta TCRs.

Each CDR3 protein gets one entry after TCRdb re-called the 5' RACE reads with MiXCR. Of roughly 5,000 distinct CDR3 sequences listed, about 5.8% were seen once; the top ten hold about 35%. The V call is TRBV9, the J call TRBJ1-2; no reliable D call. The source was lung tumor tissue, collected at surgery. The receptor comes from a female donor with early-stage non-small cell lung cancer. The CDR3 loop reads CASSVDRSQYGYTF. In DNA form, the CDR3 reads TGTGCCAGCAGCGTAGACCGTAGTCAATATGGCTACACCTTC.